This T cell receptor (beta chain) stems from a study of T-cell memory formation after mild COVID-19. Study overall: There were largely donor-specific TCR clusters. General study results and limits: Pre-infection memory harbored some responding clones, suggesting cross-reactive memory joined. Later expanders leaned CD4+, whereas clones that contracted between day 15 and 85 were balanced CD4/CD8.

The 5'RACE method, run with constant-segment primers, produced TCR alpha and TCR beta cDNA libraries (carrying sample barcodes and UMIs). TCRdb analysed the 5' RACE reads with MiXCR anew, one entry per CDR3 protein. The sample has 210,000 or so distinct CDR3 sequences, over 9.5% seen once; the top ten hold less than 4%. The CDR3 contains 14 residues. V lost 3 bases and J lost 0, with 6 bases in between. The germline CDR1 and CDR2 sequences are ENHRY and SYGVKD. A few counts support this clonotype. Its antigen is not known. The clonotype was recovered from a man aged 18 to 29 who had mild COVID-19 (a few samples of this study predate the infection). Cell type and time point are not known. This chain links TRBV10-3 with TRBJ2-1; unclear D gene. The material sequenced was PBMCs or a T cell subset sorted from them (not recorded which). CDR3 sequence reads: CAISEPSSYNEQFF. CDR3 coding DNA: TGTGCCATCAGTGAACCCAGCTCCTACAATGAGCAGTTCTTC.